Below are 23 T cell receptor beta chains sequenced from a single sample in a study of response to subunit inactivated influenza vaccine. TCRdb reprocessed the RT-PCR reads via MiXCR and lists one record per CDR3 protein. The sample shows about 520,000 distinct CDR3 sequences, roughly 25% of them seen only once. Sample: CD4+ T cells sorted from PBMCs, taken roughly 5 days after vaccination. These receptors were collected from a man aged 50-59 years who received an inactivated influenza vaccine.

This clonotype was detected only a few times. The chain couples TRBV6-1 to TRBJ1-1, with 10 bases fitting TRBD1. This CDR3 contains 15 residues. With V trimmed by 4 bases and J by 3 bases, 5 bases remained unmatched. The germline V gene encodes CDR1 MNHNS and CDR2 SASEGT. For the CDR3, the DNA is TGTGCCAGCAGTGCTCAAGGGACAGGGGACACTGAAGCTTTCTTT. Translation gives CASSAQGTGDTEAFF.

The chain links TRBV6-4 to TRBJ2-3, with TRBD2 matching over 7 bases. This CDR3 spans 15 amino acids. The junction had 8 bases not matched to a gene; V was cut back by 3 bases and J by 5 bases. From germline, CDR1 is MRHNA and CDR2 SNTAGT. As DNA, the CDR3 is TGTGCCAGCAGTGAAGGGGCGGGAGCGGGAGATACGCAGTATTTT. It codes for CASSEGAGAGDTQYF.

This clonotype appeared a few times. V usage is TRBV28 and J usage is TRBJ1-1; TRBD1 is a possible D gene (6 bases). Germline V lookup: CDR1 MDHEN, CDR2 SYDVKM. The ends were cut back, 10 bases at V and 9 bases at J, with 24 bases in the middle. CDR3 length: 14 amino acids. This chain's CDR3 is CATIEKTAGEQAFF. The CDR3 region has the DNA TGTGCCACCATCGAGAAAACGGCAGGGGAGCAAGCTTTCTTT. Variable domain in full (rest from reference TRBV28 and TRBJ1-1): DVKVTQSSRYLVKRTGEKVFLECVQDMDHENMFWYRQDPGLGLRLIYFSYDVKMKEKGDIPEGYSVSREKKERFSLILESASTNQTSMYLCATIEKTAGEQAFFGQGTRLTVV.

This clonotype was counted a single time. The CDR3 spells CASSHPGQGKYNEQFF. CDR3 in DNA: TGTGCCAGCAGCCATCCGGGACAGGGGAAATACAATGAGCAGTTCTTC. The genes are TRBV4-2 and TRBJ2-1; TRBD1 matches 10 bases. The CDR3 is 16 residues long. J lost 4 bases, V lost 3 bases, and 6 bases had no gene match. Germline loops: CDR1 LGHNA, CDR2 YNFKEQ.

This clonotype showed up just a few times. This chain links TRBV12-3 or TRBV12-4 with TRBJ2-7; D not certain. Deletions cut 5 bases from V and 4 bases from J, with 9 bases between. This CDR3 spans 12 amino acids. CDR3 sequence reads: CASSEGIYEQYF. As DNA, the CDR3 is TGTGCCAGCAGTGAAGGGATATACGAGCAGTACTTC.

To note about this clonotype: The junction does not match germline at one end; this may be a read error. The CDR3 nucleotides read TGTGCCAGCAGTTTAGAGGGGATCAATGAGCAGTTCTTC. The encoded protein is CASSLEGINEQFF. The chain is built from TRBV7-9 and TRBJ2-1; D is perhaps TRBD1 or TRBD2 (5 bases each). Germline V CDR1 and CDR2: SEHNR, FQNEAQ (reference sequence). The CDR3 loop spans 13 amino acids.

J is TRBJ1-1 and V is TRBV7-9; D is possibly TRBD1 (5 bases). Germline assignment: CDR1 SEHNR and CDR2 FQNEAQ (reference sequence). The CDR3 is 14 residues long. Trimming left V 8 bases short and J 0 bases short, with 13 bases between. CDR3 loop: CASESGLMNTEAFF. CDR3 DNA: TGTGCCAGCGAATCGGGGCTTATGAACACTGAAGCTTTCTTT.

The rearrangement links TRBV2 to TRBJ2-6; 7 bases are shared with TRBD1. This CDR3 comprises 17 residues. Germline V gene lookup returns CDR1 SNHLY and CDR2 FYNNEI. V lost 8 bases and J lost 0; bases outside the gene matches: 10. The CDR3 sequence is CASVRDRLNSGANVLTF. The CDR3 bases are TGTGCCAGCGTACGGGACAGACTTAACTCTGGGGCCAACGTCCTGACTTTC.

This clonotype was seen a handful of times. The chain combines TRBV2 with TRBJ2-3; no definite D call. Between the trimmed V and J ends, which lost 7 bases and 0 bases, there was a span of 11 bases. This CDR3 region has 14 residues. The germline V gene encodes CDR1 SNHLY and CDR2 FYNNEI. The CDR3 DNA sequence: TGTGCCAGCATGAAGCGCCTTAGCACAGATACGCAGTATTTT. This sequence encodes CASMKRLSTDTQYF.

This clonotype showed up just a few times. The chain carries TRBV20-1 and TRBJ2-3; D remains unclear. Deletions cut 5 bases from V and 3 bases from J, with 9 bases between. Germline CDR1 DFQATT, CDR2 SNEGSKA (reference sequence). The CDR3 totals 12 residues. The CDR3 sequence is CSASLTTDTQYF. The CDR3 DNA sequence: TGCAGTGCTTCATTGACGACAGATACGCAGTATTTT.

A few counts support this clonotype. The rearrangement joins TRBV20-1 to TRBJ2-2; D remains ambiguous. Germline CDR1 reads DFQATT; CDR2 reads SNEGSKA (reference sequence). Trimming took 3 bases from V and 1 from J, leaving 6 bases between them. The CDR3 contains 13 residues. CDR3 sequence: CSARARNTGELFF. CDR3 sequence (DNA): TGCAGTGCTAGGGCCAGGAACACCGGGGAGCTGTTTTTT.

In its sample, this clonotype was seen a few times. The chain joins TRBV5-1 to TRBJ2-7; a weak D match, TRBD2 (6 bases). Trimming removed 0 bases from V and 4 bases from J, with 11 bases in between. Germline values: CDR1 SGHRS, CDR2 YFSETQ. This CDR3 is 14 amino acids long. The CDR3: CASSLAFGGYEQYF. As DNA, the CDR3 is TGCGCCAGCAGCTTGGCCTTCGGGGGATACGAGCAGTACTTC.

V and J are TRBV6-2 or TRBV6-3 and TRBJ2-7; D remains unclear. The V gene lost 1 base and the J gene lost 5 bases, with 3 bases spanning the gap. Germline V CDR1 and CDR2: MNHEY, SVGEGT. The CDR3 has 11 residues. CDR3 sequence (DNA): TGTGCCAGCAGTTACTGGGACGAGCAGTACTTC. As protein: CASSYWDEQYF.

The rearrangement links TRBV5-1 to TRBJ2-1; 7 positions agree with TRBD2. This CDR3 is built from 15 residues. With V trimmed by 4 bases and J by 4 bases, 8 bases remained unmatched. From germline, CDR1 is SGHRS and CDR2 YFSETQ. As DNA, the CDR3 is TGCGCCAGCAGCCTTGTTGGGGGGGAATACAATGAGCAGTTCTTC. Its protein product is CASSLVGGEYNEQFF.

This chain joins TRBV4-3 and TRBJ2-3; TRBD1 is a possible D gene (7 bases). Per germline, CDR1 LGHNA and CDR2 YSLEER. The CDR3 spans 19 residues. Trimming stripped 4 bases from V and 0 bases from J, with 23 bases between. Here the CDR3 DNA reads TGCGCCAGCAGCCTAAAGTTAAGCTCAGGGGGGCCCAGCACAGATACGCAGTATTTT. This translates into CASSLKLSSGGPSTDTQYF.

This clonotype came up many times. This chain connects TRBV7-3 to TRBJ2-2, with D unclear. Deletions cut 5 bases from V and 5 bases from J, with 15 bases between. This CDR3 is 15 amino acids long. Germline CDR1 reads SGHTA; CDR2 reads FQGTGA. Here the CDR3 DNA reads TGTGCCAGCAGCCTAAACCCTCGTCCAACCGGGGAGCTGTTTTTT. Amino acids: CASSLNPRPTGELFF.

The chain recombines TRBV19 with TRBJ1-2, with 9 bases matching TRBD1. This CDR3 comprises 15 residues. Germline CDR1 and CDR2: LNHDA and SQIVND (reference sequence). The ends lost 4 bases at V and 0 bases at J; junction bases unmatched: 3. For the CDR3, the DNA is TGTGCCAGTAGTACTCGGACAGGGGCTAACTATGGCTACACCTTC. It translates to CASSTRTGANYGYTF.

In its sample, this clonotype was seen a few times. The chain joins TRBV6-2 or TRBV6-3 to TRBJ2-7; D gene ambiguous. The CDR3 has 15 amino acids. Trimming took 4 bases from V and 1 from J, leaving 14 bases between them. Germline V lookup: CDR1 MNHEY, CDR2 SVGEGT. CDR3 protein: CASSSGVTPSYEQYF. DNA for the CDR3: TGTGCCAGCAGTTCTGGTGTGACACCTTCCTACGAGCAGTACTTC.

The CDR3 region is CASSKSSGRGTDTQYF. CDR3 nucleotides: TGTGCCAGCAGCAAATCATCGGGGAGGGGTACAGATACGCAGTATTTT. J is TRBJ2-3 and V is TRBV6-1; 7 bases fit TRBD2. The germline V gene has CDR1 MNHNS and CDR2 SASEGT. The CDR3 length is 16 residues. With V trimmed by 6 bases and J by 3 bases, 12 bases remained unmatched.

The chain couples TRBV4-3 to TRBJ2-3, with 7 bases that match TRBD1. Germline V lookup: CDR1 LGHNA, CDR2 YSLEER. The CDR3 is 15 residues long. J lost 2 bases, V lost 5 bases, and 7 bases had no gene match. CDR3 in amino acids: CASSNRQGVTDTQYF. The CDR3 nucleotides read TGCGCCAGCAGCAACAGACAGGGAGTCACAGATACGCAGTATTTT.

This clonotype was observed a handful of times. The chain has TRBV20-1 and TRBJ2-7, with D maybe TRBD1 (5 bases). Per germline, CDR1 DFQATT and CDR2 SNEGSKA (reference sequence). This CDR3 comprises 13 residues. V was pared by 5 bases and J by 1 base, with 12 bases between. The CDR3: CSAVGHFSYEQYF. CDR3 DNA: TGCAGTGCTGTAGGACACTTTTCCTACGAGCAGTACTTC.

The CDR3 nucleotides are TGTGCCAGCAGCTTGGACTATAAAGAGACCCAGTACTTC. This gives the protein CASSLDYKETQYF. The rearrangement uses TRBV7-8 and TRBJ2-5, with a possible D match to TRBD2 (6 bases). The CDR3 has 13 amino acids. Germline V gives CDR1 SGHVS, CDR2 FQNEAQ. V lost 3 bases to trimming and J lost 3 bases, with 8 bases between them.

The V gene is TRBV4-3, the J gene TRBJ2-3, with TRBD2 matching over 9 bases. The CDR3 length is 14 residues. The ends lost 1 base at V and 5 bases at J; junction bases unmatched: 1. The V gene's germline CDR1 is LGHNA and CDR2 YSLEER. Here the CDR3 DNA reads TGCGCCAGCAGCCAAGGGACTAGCGAAGATACGCAGTATTTT. Amino acids: CASSQGTSEDTQYF.